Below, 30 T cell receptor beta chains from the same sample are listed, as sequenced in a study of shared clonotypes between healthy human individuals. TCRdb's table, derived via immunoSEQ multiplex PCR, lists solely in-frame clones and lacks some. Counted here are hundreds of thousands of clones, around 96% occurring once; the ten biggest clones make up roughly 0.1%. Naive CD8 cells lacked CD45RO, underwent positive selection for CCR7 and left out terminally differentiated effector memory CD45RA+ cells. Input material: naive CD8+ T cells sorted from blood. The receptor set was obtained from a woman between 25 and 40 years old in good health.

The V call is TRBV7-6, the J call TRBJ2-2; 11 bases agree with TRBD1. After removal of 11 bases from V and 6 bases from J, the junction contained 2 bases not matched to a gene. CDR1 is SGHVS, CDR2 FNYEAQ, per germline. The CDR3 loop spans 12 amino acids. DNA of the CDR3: TGTGCCTGGGGACAGGGGGCCGGGGAGCTGTTTTTT. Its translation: CAWGQGAGELFF.

The CDR3 DNA follows: TGTGCCAGCAGTGACAACCGGGAAGCACAAGAGACCCAGTACTTC. It encodes CASSDNREAQETQYF. The chain combines TRBV6-1 with TRBJ2-5, with D perhaps TRBD2 (5 bases). This CDR3 has 15 amino acids. V was clipped by 3 bases and J by 2 bases, with 13 bases between them. Germline CDR1 MNHNS, CDR2 SASEGT.

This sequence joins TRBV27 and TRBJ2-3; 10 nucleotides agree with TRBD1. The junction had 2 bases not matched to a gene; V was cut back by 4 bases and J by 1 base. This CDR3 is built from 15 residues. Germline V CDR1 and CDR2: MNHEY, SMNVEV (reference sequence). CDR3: CASSSGTGGTDTQYF. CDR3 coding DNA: TGTGCCAGCAGTTCCGGGACAGGGGGCACAGATACGCAGTATTTT.

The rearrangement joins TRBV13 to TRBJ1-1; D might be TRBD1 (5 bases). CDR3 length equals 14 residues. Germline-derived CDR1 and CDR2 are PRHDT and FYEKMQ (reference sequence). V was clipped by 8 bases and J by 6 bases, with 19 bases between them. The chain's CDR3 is CASGVGSLGAEAFF. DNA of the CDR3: TGTGCCAGCGGGGTGGGCAGCCTAGGGGCTGAAGCTTTCTTT.

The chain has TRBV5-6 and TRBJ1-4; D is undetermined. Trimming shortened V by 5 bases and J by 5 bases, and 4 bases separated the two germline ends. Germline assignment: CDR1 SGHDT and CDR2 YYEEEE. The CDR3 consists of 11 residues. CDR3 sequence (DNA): TGTGCCAGCAGTATAAATGAAAAACTGTTTTTT. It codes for CASSINEKLFF. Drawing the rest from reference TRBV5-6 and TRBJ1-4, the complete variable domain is DAGVTQSPTHLIKTRGQQVTLRCSPKSGHDTVSWYQQALGQGPQFIFQYYEEEERQRGNFPDRFSGHQFPNYSSELNVNALLLGDSALYLCASSINEKLFFGSGTQLSVL.

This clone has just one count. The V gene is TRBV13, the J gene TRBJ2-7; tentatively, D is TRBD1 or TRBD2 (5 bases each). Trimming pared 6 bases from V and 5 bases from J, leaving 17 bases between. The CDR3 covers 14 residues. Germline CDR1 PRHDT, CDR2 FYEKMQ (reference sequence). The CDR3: CASRLQGVEDEQYF. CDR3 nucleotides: TGTGCCAGCAGGCTGCAGGGAGTCGAGGACGAGCAGTACTTC. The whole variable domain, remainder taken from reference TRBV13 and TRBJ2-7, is AAGVIQSPRHLIKEKRETATLKCYPIPRHDTVYWYQQGPGQDPQFLISFYEKMQSDKGSIPDRFSAQQFSDYHSELNMSSLELGDSALYFCASRLQGVEDEQYFGPGTRLTVT.

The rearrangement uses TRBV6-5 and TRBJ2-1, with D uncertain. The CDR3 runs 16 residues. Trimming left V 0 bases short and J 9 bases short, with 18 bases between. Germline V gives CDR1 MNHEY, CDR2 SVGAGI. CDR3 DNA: TGTGCCAGCAGTTACTCGAGCGCAAGATTTTCCAGTGAGCAGTTCTTC. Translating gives CASSYSSARFSSEQFF.

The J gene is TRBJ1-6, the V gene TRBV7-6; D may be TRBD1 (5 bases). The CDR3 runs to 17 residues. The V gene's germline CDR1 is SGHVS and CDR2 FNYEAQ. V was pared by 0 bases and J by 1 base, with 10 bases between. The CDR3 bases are TGTGCCAGCAGCTTAGCTGGGGGGGGATCCTATAATTCACCCCTCCACTTT. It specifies CASSLAGGGSYNSPLHF. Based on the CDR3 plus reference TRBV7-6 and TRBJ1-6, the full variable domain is GAGVSQSPRYKVTKRGQDVALRCDPISGHVSLYWYRQALGQGPEFLTYFNYEAQQDKSGLPNDRFSAERPEGSISTLTIQRTEQRDSAMYRCASSLAGGGSYNSPLHFGNGTRLTVT.

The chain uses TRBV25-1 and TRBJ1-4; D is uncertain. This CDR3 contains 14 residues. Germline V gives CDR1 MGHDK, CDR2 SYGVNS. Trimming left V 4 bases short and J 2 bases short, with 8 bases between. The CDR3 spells CASSATETNEKLFF. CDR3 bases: TGTGCCAGCAGTGCGACGGAGACTAATGAAAAACTGTTTTTT.

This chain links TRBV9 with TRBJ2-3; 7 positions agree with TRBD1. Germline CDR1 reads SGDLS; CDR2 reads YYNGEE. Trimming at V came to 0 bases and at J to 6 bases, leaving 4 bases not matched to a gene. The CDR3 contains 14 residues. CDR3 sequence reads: CASSVVAGGDTQYF. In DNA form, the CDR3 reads TGTGCCAGCAGCGTAGTGGCAGGGGGTGATACGCAGTATTTT.

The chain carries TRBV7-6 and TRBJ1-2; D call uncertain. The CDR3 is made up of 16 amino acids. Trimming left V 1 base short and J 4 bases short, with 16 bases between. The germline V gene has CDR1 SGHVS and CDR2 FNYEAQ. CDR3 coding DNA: TGTGCCAGCAGCTTAGGAAAAGGCGGAACCCTCTATGGCTACACCTTC. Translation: CASSLGKGGTLYGYTF. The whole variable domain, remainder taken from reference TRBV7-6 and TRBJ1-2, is GAGVSQSPRYKVTKRGQDVALRCDPISGHVSLYWYRQALGQGPEFLTYFNYEAQQDKSGLPNDRFSAERPEGSISTLTIQRTEQRDSAMYRCASSLGKGGTLYGYTFGSGTRLTVV.

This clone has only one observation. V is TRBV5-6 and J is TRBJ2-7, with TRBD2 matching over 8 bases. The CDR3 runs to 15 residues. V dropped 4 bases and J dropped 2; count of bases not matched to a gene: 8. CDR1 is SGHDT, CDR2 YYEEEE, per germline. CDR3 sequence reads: CASSPFSGNPYEQYF. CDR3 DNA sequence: TGTGCCAGCAGCCCCTTTAGCGGGAACCCCTACGAGCAGTACTTC.

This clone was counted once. This chain's CDR3 is CASSPMTSGFSYEQYF. In DNA form, the CDR3 reads TGCGCCAGCAGCCCTATGACTAGCGGCTTCTCCTACGAGCAGTACTTC. The rearrangement joins TRBV4-1 to TRBJ2-7; 9 positions agree with TRBD2. The CDR3 is 16 amino acids. CDR1 MGHRA and CDR2 YSYEKL come from the germline V gene. V lost 4 bases to trimming and J lost 0 bases; unmatched junction nucleotides: 7.

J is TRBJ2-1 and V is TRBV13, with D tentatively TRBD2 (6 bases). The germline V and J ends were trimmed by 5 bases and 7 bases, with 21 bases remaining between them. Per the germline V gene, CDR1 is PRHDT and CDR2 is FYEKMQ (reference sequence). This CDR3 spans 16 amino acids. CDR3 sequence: CASSLQRARPWNEQFF. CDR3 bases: TGTGCCAGCAGCCTCCAGCGGGCTCGCCCCTGGAATGAGCAGTTCTTC.

The CDR3 DNA reads as TGTGCCAGCAGTGAATGGGATACTGAAGCTTTCTTT. Translated, it gives CASSEWDTEAFF. The rearrangement links TRBV2 to TRBJ1-1, with D unresolved. CDR1 is SNHLY, CDR2 FYNNEI, per germline. This CDR3 has 12 amino acids. V lost 2 bases, J lost 5 bases, and 6 bases lay in between.

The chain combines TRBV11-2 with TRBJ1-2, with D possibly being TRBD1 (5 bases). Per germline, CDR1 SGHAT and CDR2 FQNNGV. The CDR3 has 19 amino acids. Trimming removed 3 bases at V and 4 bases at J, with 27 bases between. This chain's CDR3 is CASSFGGATETRKGYGYTF. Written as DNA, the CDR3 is TGTGCCAGCAGCTTTGGTGGAGCGACAGAAACGCGTAAAGGCTATGGCTACACCTTC.

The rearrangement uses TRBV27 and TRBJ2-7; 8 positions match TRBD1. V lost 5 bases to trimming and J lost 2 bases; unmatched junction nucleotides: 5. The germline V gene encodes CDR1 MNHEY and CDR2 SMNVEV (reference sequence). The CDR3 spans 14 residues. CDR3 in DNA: TGTGCCAGCAGTCCGGGCAGGGGGCCCTACGAGCAGTACTTC. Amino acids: CASSPGRGPYEQYF.

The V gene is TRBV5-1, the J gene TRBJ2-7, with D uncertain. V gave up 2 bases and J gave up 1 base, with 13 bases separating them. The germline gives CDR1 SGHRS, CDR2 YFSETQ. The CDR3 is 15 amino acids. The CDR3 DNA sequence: TGCGCCAGCAGCTTCGATGGCGGCATGTCCTACGAGCAGTACTTC. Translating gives CASSFDGGMSYEQYF. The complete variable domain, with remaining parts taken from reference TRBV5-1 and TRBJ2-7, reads KAGVTQTPRYLIKTRGQQVTLSCSPISGHRSVSWYQQTPGQGLQFLFEYFSETQRNKGNFPGRFSGRQFSNSRSEMNVSTLELGDSALYLCASSFDGGMSYEQYFGPGTRLTVT.

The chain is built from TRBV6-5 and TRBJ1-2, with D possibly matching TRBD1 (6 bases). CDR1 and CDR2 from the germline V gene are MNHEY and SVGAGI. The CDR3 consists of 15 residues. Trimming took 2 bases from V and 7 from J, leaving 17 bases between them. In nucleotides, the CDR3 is TGTGCCAGCAGTTACCAGGGACATCTGACTAGTGGCTACACCTTC. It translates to CASSYQGHLTSGYTF.

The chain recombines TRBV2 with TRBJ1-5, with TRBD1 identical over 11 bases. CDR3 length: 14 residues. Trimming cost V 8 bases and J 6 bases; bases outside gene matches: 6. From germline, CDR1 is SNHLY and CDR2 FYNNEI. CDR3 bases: TGTGCCAGCGGAAGGACAGGGGGCGGTCAGCCCCAGCATTTT. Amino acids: CASGRTGGGQPQHF.

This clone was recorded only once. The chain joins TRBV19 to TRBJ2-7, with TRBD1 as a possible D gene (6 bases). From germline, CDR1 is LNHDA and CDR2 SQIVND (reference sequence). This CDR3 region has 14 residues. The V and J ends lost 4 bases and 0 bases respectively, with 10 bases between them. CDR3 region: CASSSGQSSYEQYF. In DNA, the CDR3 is TGTGCCAGTAGTAGCGGACAGAGCTCCTACGAGCAGTACTTC.

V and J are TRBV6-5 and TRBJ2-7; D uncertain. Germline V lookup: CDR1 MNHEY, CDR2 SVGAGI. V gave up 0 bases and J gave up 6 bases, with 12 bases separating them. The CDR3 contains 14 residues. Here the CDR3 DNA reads TGTGCCAGCAGTTACTCAATGACCCTAACCGAGCAGTACTTC. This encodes CASSYSMTLTEQYF.

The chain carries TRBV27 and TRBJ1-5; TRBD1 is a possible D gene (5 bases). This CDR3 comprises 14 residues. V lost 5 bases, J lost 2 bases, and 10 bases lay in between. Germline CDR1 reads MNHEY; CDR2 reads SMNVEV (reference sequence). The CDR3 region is CASSTRVGNQPQHF. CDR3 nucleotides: TGTGCCAGCAGTACCAGGGTTGGCAATCAGCCCCAGCATTTT.

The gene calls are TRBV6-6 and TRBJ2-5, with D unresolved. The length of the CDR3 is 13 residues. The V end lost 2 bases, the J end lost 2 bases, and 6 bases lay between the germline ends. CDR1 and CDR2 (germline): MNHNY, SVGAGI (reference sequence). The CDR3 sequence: CASSYVKQETQYF. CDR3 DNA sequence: TGTGCCAGCAGTTACGTCAAACAAGAGACCCAGTACTTC.

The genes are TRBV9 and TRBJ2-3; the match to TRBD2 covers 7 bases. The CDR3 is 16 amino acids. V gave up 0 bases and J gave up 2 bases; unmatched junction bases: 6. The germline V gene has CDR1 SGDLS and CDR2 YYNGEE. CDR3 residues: CASSVGLAVLTDTQYF. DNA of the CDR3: TGTGCCAGCAGCGTAGGGCTAGCGGTACTCACAGATACGCAGTATTTT.

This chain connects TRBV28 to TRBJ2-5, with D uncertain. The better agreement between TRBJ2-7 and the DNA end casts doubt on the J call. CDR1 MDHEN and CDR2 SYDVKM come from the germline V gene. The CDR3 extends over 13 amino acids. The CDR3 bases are TGTGCCAGCAGTTTCAGTCAGACCTACGAGCAGTACTTC. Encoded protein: CASSFSQTYEQYF.

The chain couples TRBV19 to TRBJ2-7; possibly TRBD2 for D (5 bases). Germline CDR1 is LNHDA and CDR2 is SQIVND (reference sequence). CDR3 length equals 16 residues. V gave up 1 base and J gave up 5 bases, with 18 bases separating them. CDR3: CASSIVPSIGVDEQYF. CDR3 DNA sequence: TGTGCCAGTAGTATAGTCCCTAGCATCGGGGTCGACGAGCAGTACTTC.

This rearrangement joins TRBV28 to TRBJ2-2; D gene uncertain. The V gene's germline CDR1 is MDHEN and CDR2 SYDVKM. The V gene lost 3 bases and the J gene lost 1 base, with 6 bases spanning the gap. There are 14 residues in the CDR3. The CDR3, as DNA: TGTGCCAGCAGTTTGATAGTGAACACCGGGGAGCTGTTTTTT. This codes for CASSLIVNTGELFF. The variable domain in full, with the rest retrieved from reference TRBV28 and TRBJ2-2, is DVKVTQSSRYLVKRTGEKVFLECVQDMDHENMFWYRQDPGLGLRLIYFSYDVKMKEKGDIPEGYSVSREKKERFSLILESASTNQTSMYLCASSLIVNTGELFFGEGSRLTVL.

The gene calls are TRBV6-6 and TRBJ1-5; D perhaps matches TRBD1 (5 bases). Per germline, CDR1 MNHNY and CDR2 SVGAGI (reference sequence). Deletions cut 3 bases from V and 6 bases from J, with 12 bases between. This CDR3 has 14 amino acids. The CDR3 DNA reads TGTGCCAGCAGTTATTGGGGGGAGGCTCAGCCCCAGCATTTT. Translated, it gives CASSYWGEAQPQHF.

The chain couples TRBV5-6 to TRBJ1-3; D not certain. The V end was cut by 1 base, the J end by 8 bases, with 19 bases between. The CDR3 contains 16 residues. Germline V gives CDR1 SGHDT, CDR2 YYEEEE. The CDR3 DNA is TGTGCCAGCAGCTTGATATCGGACGCTTATAGATACACCATATATTTT. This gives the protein CASSLISDAYRYTIYF.